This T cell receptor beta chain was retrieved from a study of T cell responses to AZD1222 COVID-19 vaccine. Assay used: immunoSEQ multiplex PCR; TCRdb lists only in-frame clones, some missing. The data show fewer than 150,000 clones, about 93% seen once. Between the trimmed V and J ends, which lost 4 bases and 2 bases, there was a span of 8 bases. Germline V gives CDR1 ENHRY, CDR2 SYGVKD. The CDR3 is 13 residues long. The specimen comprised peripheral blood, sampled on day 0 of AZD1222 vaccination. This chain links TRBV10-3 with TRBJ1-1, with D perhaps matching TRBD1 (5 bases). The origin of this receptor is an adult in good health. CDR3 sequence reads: CAISGGANTEAFF. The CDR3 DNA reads TGTGCCATCAGTGGCGGGGCCAACACTGAAGCTTTCTTT.